The text below deals with one T cell receptor (beta chain). Its antigen is not identified. These data belong to a study of T cells in localized non-small cell lung cancer. Germline V gene sequence: CDR1 SQVTM, CDR2 ANQGSEA. Trimming pared 4 bases from V and 6 bases from J, leaving 15 bases between. This CDR3 region has 14 residues. Study findings and constraints: Clonality of T cells reached its maximum in uninvolved adjacent lung, surpassing tumor. Researchers found a median around 61 of the top 100 tumor clones in adjacent lung. With higher T cell density in blood came longer overall survival.

Repertoires were generated with immunoSEQ multiplex PCR, while TCRdb's copy carries only in-frame clones and drops some. Altogether approximately 10,000 clones are present, around 92% being singletons, with the ten largest covering 6.5% to 7.5%. The sample in question was peripheral blood, obtained before any cancer treatment. The sequence was obtained from a woman aged 35-70 years with stage I squamous cell lung carcinoma. The V call is TRBV29-1, the J call TRBJ2-2; D may match TRBD1 or TRBD2 (6 bases each). The CDR3 DNA reads TGCAGCGTTGGAAAAAGGGGGGACGCCGGGGAGCTGTTTTTT. It codes for CSVGKRGDAGELFF.